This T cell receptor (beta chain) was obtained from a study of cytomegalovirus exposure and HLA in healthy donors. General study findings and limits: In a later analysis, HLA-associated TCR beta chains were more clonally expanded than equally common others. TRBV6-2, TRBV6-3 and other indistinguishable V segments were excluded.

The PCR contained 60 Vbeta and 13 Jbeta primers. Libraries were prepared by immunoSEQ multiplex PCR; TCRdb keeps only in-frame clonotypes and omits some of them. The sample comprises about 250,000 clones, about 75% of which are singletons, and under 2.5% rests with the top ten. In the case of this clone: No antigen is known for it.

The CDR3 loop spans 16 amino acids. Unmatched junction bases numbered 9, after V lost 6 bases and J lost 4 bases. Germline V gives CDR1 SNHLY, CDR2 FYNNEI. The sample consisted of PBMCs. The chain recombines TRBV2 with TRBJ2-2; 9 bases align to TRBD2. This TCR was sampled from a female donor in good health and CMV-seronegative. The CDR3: CASRDPGLALTGELFF. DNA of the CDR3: TGTGCCAGCAGAGATCCGGGACTAGCCCTCACCGGGGAGCTGTTTTTT. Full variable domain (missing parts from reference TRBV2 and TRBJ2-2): EPEVTQTPSHQVTQMGQEVILRCVPISNHLYFYWYRQILGQKVEFLVSFYNNEISEKSEIFDDQFSVERPDGSNFTLKIRSTKLEDSAMYFCASRDPGLALTGELFFGEGSRLTVL.